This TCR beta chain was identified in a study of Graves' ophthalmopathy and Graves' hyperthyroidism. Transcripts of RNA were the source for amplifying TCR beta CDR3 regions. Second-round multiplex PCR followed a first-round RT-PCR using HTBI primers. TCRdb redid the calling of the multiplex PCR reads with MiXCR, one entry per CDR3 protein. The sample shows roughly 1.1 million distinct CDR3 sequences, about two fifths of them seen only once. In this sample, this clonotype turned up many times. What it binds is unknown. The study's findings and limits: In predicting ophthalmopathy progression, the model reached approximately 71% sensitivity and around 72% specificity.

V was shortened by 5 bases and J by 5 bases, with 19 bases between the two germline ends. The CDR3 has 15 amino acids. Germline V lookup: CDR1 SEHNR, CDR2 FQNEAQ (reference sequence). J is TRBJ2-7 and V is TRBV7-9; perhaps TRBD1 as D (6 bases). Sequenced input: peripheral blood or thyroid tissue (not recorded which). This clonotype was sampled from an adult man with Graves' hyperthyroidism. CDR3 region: CASSTSWQGTDEQYF. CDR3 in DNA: TGTGCCAGCAGCACATCCTGGCAGGGGACCGACGAGCAGTACTTC.